The 29 T cell receptor beta chains presented below share a single source sample, sequenced in a study of control samples from healthy donors and cancer patients. Profiled with immunoSEQ multiplex PCR; TCRdb holds only in-frame clones, not every one. This table has 25,000 to 30,000 clones, nearly 90% appearing once. The material sequenced was formalin-fixed, paraffin-embedded tissue. The source is a female donor with melanoma.

The rearrangement links TRBV10-3 to TRBJ1-2; TRBD1 aligns across 7 bases. With V trimmed by 3 bases and J by 4 bases, 2 bases remained unmatched. Germline V gene sequence: CDR1 ENHRY, CDR2 SYGVKD. The CDR3 length is 13 residues. CDR3 sequence reads: CAISEGQAYGYTF. The CDR3 coding sequence is TGTGCCATCAGTGAAGGACAGGCCTATGGCTACACCTTC.

The V call is TRBV3-1 (or the pseudogene TRBV3-2), the J call TRBJ2-7; 8 bases fit TRBD2. Germline V CDR1 and CDR2: LGHDT, YNNKEL (reference sequence). The CDR3 is 15 amino acids. V lost 0 bases to trimming and J lost 6 bases; unmatched junction nucleotides: 7. CDR3 in DNA: TGTGCCAGCAGCCAAGAACAGCGGGAGATCGCCGAGCAGTACTTC. Encoded protein: CASSQEQREIAEQYF.

The V and J genes are TRBV7-9 and TRBJ2-1; 11 bases are a match to TRBD2. The V and J ends lost 3 bases and 6 bases, in that order; junction bases with no gene match: 4. In germline, CDR1 is SEHNR, CDR2 FQNEAQ (reference sequence). This CDR3 contains 15 residues. Here the CDR3 reads CASSFLAGGGNEQFF. DNA of the CDR3: TGTGCCAGCAGCTTCTTAGCGGGAGGGGGCAATGAGCAGTTCTTC.

The rearrangement uses TRBV3-1 (or the pseudogene TRBV3-2) and TRBJ2-3; the match to TRBD1 covers 8 bases. The germline gives CDR1 LGHDT, CDR2 YNNKEL (reference sequence). There are 15 residues in the CDR3. Losses at the gene ends were 1 base for V and 3 bases for J; bases not matched to a gene: 3. The CDR3 DNA reads TGTGCCAGCAGCCAAGCACAGGGGGGTACAGATACGCAGTATTTT. This codes for CASSQAQGGTDTQYF.

The chain uses TRBV6-5 and TRBJ1-1; D perhaps matches TRBD1 (6 bases). The CDR3 totals 15 residues. Trimming removed 5 bases at V and 1 base at J, with 14 bases between. CDR1 MNHEY and CDR2 SVGAGI come from the germline V gene. The CDR3 DNA reads as TGTGCCAGCAGTCTCCAGACAGGATCGAACACTGAAGCTTTCTTT. It translates to CASSLQTGSNTEAFF.

The rearrangement joins TRBV19 to TRBJ1-5, with a possible D match to TRBD1 (6 bases). The CDR3 is made up of 13 amino acids. CDR1 and CDR2 (germline): LNHDA, SQIVND (reference sequence). The V and J ends lost 5 bases and 7 bases respectively, with 12 bases between them. Here the CDR3 DNA reads TGTGCCAGTAGTTTACAGGGCCACCAGCCCCAGCATTTT. This encodes CASSLQGHQPQHF.

The chain links TRBV5-1 to TRBJ2-3; 7 nucleotides align to TRBD2. Germline assignment: CDR1 SGHRS and CDR2 YFSETQ. V was clipped by 1 base and J by 1 base; unmatched bases: 3. The length of the CDR3 is 15 residues. The CDR3 DNA reads TGCGCCAGCAGCTTGAAGCGGGGAGGCACAGATACGCAGTATTTT. Its translation: CASSLKRGGTDTQYF.

This chain connects TRBV7-9 to TRBJ1-5, with 7 bases lining up with TRBD1. V was clipped by 5 bases and J by 0 bases; unmatched bases: 4. CDR3 size: 15 residues. The germline V gene has CDR1 SEHNR and CDR2 FQNEAQ (reference sequence). DNA of the CDR3: TGTGCCAGCAGCCAGACAGGGTATAGCAATCAGCCCCAGCATTTT. It yields the protein CASSQTGYSNQPQHF.

The sample holds one count of this clone. The chain recombines TRBV6-6 with TRBJ2-2; 7 bases fit TRBD1. Losses at the gene ends were 6 bases for V and 1 base for J; bases not matched to a gene: 2. CDR3 length: 14 residues. CDR1 MNHNY and CDR2 SVGAGI come from the germline V gene (reference sequence). CDR3 in amino acids: CASRDRKNTGELFF. CDR3 nucleotide sequence: TGTGCCAGCAGGGACAGGAAGAACACCGGGGAGCTGTTTTTT.

The J gene is TRBJ2-3, the V gene TRBV5-4; 12 bases are a match to TRBD1. J was trimmed by 6 bases and V by 2 bases; bases with no gene match: 4. Germline V gives CDR1 SGHNT, CDR2 YYREEE (reference sequence). The CDR3 spans 15 residues. CDR3: CASSFGDRGHDTQYF. As DNA, the CDR3 is TGTGCCAGCAGCTTTGGGGACAGGGGGCACGATACGCAGTATTTT.

This chain links TRBV18 with TRBJ2-1, with a tentative D call TRBD2 (6 bases). The CDR3 has 16 amino acids. CDR1 KGHSH and CDR2 LQKENI come from the germline V gene. Trimming removed 2 bases at V and 6 bases at J, with 17 bases between. The CDR3 loop is CASSPFSRETVNEQFF. For the CDR3, the DNA is TGTGCCAGCTCACCATTTAGCCGGGAGACGGTCAATGAGCAGTTCTTC.

The chain links TRBV6-1 to TRBJ2-7; TRBD1 matches 10 bases. The V and J ends lost 4 bases and 5 bases, in that order; junction bases with no gene match: 11. The CDR3 loop spans 16 amino acids. Germline CDR1 MNHNS, CDR2 SASEGT. This CDR3 reads CASSGLPGQGSNEQYF. The CDR3 bases are TGTGCCAGCAGTGGCCTCCCGGGACAGGGGAGCAACGAGCAGTACTTC.

This clone came up once. The rearrangement joins TRBV3-1 (or the pseudogene TRBV3-2) to TRBJ2-1; no definite D call. This CDR3 has 15 residues. Germline CDR1 is LGHDT and CDR2 is YNNKEL (reference sequence). V was clipped by 1 base and J by 5 bases, with 12 bases between them. The CDR3 reads CASSQGGVSNNEQFF. In DNA, the CDR3 is TGTGCCAGCAGCCAAGGCGGCGTGTCGAACAATGAGCAGTTCTTC.

The chain recombines TRBV13 with TRBJ1-2, with D perhaps TRBD1 (6 bases). The CDR3 has 15 residues. V lost 4 bases, J lost 5 bases, and 17 bases lay in between. The germline gives CDR1 PRHDT, CDR2 FYEKMQ (reference sequence). CDR3 protein: CASSSQREGDYGYTF. The CDR3 coding sequence is TGTGCCAGCAGCTCCCAACGGGAGGGGGATTATGGCTACACCTTC.

This clone was seen once. The V and J genes are TRBV2 and TRBJ2-1; D gene ambiguous. The CDR3 loop spans 14 amino acids. Trimming pared 0 bases from V and 9 bases from J, leaving 12 bases between. Germline V CDR1 and CDR2: SNHLY, FYNNEI. CDR3 sequence: CASSEALSVGEQFF. Written as DNA, the CDR3 is TGTGCCAGCAGTGAAGCGCTCTCTGTAGGTGAGCAGTTCTTC. Filled out from reference TRBV2 and TRBJ2-1, the complete variable domain reads EPEVTQTPSHQVTQMGQEVILRCVPISNHLYFYWYRQILGQKVEFLVSFYNNEISEKSEIFDDQFSVERPDGSNFTLKIRSTKLEDSAMYFCASSEALSVGEQFFGPGTRLTVL.

The rearrangement joins TRBV5-4 to TRBJ1-1; D is unclear. Trimming cost V 3 bases and J 0 bases, with 15 bases left between them. From germline, CDR1 is SGHNT and CDR2 YYREEE (reference sequence). The CDR3 is 16 residues long. CDR3 loop: CASSSKAGPMNTEAFF. CDR3 DNA sequence: TGTGCCAGCAGCTCGAAGGCAGGCCCCATGAACACTGAAGCTTTCTTT.

There are a few counts of this clone. The genes are TRBV27 and TRBJ2-1; D remains unclear. Trimming stripped 0 bases from V and 8 bases from J, with 5 bases between. Germline CDR1 is MNHEY and CDR2 is SMNVEV (reference sequence). The CDR3 loop spans 12 amino acids. In nucleotides, the CDR3 is TGTGCCAGCAGTTTATCGGGCGATGAGCAGTTCTTC. As protein: CASSLSGDEQFF.

The V and J genes are TRBV7-8 and TRBJ2-3; TRBD1 is a possible D gene (6 bases). The germline CDR1 and CDR2 sequences are SGHVS and FQNEAQ. Trimming cost V 7 bases and J 12 bases, with 26 bases left between them. This CDR3 contains 15 residues. The CDR3 spells CASTLSVSRDNRQYF. CDR3 DNA: TGTGCCAGCACCCTTAGTGTTTCTAGGGACAACCGTCAGTATTTT.

The CDR3 is CASSLVAGNSYNEQFF. The DNA of the CDR3 is TGTGCCAGCAGCTTAGTAGCGGGAAACTCCTACAATGAGCAGTTCTTC. The chain recombines TRBV7-8 with TRBJ2-1, with 8 bases identical to TRBD2. V lost 1 base, J lost 0 bases, and 2 bases stayed unmatched. Germline V lookup: CDR1 SGHVS, CDR2 FQNEAQ. The CDR3 contains 16 residues.

V gene TRBV7-9 combines with J gene TRBJ2-7; 9 bases are shared with TRBD2. Unmatched junction bases numbered 12, after V lost 1 base and J lost 2 bases. CDR1 is SEHNR and CDR2 is FQNEAQ in the germline V gene (reference sequence). There are 18 residues in the CDR3. The CDR3 nucleotides are TGTGCCAGCAGCTTAGAAGGAGGGAGCGGGAGGTACACCTACGAGCAGTACTTC. The encoded protein is CASSLEGGSGRYTYEQYF. The full variable domain, completed using reference TRBV7-9 and TRBJ2-7, is DTGVSQNPRHKITKRGQNVTFRCDPISEHNRLYWYRQTLGQGPEFLTYFQNEAQLEKSRLLSDRFSAERPKGSFSTLEIQRTEQGDSAMYLCASSLEGGSGRYTYEQYFGPGTRLTVT.

Comments on this clone: At one of its ends the junction is not consistent with the germline gene, which may arise from a read error. The chain joins TRBV24-1 to TRBJ2-7, with D possibly being TRBD1 or TRBD2 (5 bases each). Germline CDR1 is KGHDR and CDR2 is SFDVKD. The CDR3 consists of 12 residues. This chain's CDR3 is CATSDLGGPLNF. In DNA, the CDR3 is TGTGCCACCAGTGATTTGGGGGGACCCCTAAACTTC.

The V gene is TRBV7-2, the J gene TRBJ1-1; D may be TRBD1 (6 bases). The V end was cut by 3 bases, the J end by 2 bases, with 7 bases between. In germline, CDR1 is SGHTA, CDR2 FQGNSA. This CDR3 is built from 13 residues. The CDR3 bases are TGTGCCAGCAGCTTCAGGGGAAACACTGAAGCTTTCTTT. As protein: CASSFRGNTEAFF.

This clone was seen just once. This rearrangement joins TRBV5-6 to TRBJ2-5; maybe TRBD1 (7 bases). The ends were cut back, 4 bases at V and 4 bases at J, with 20 bases in the middle. Germline lookup yields CDR1 SGHDT and CDR2 YYEEEE. The CDR3 sequence is 16 residues long. The CDR3 loop reads CASSLDRDERAETQYF. Written as DNA, the CDR3 is TGTGCCAGCAGCCTAGACAGGGACGAGCGGGCAGAGACCCAGTACTTC.

This clone occurred once. The genes are TRBV2 and TRBJ1-1; the D gene is possibly TRBD1 (5 bases). The CDR3 spans 17 residues. Germline CDR1 SNHLY, CDR2 FYNNEI. V was pared by 3 bases and J by 1 base, with 18 bases between. The CDR3 region has the DNA TGTGCCAGCAGTGAGATCGGGGCTAGACTGGGGAACACTGAAGCTTTCTTT. Translated, it gives CASSEIGARLGNTEAFF.

This chain links TRBV12-3 or TRBV12-4 with TRBJ1-5; no reliable D call. The CDR3 totals 13 residues. V lost 0 bases and J 1 base, leaving 1 base between the germline ends. The CDR3 region is CASSLASNQPQHF. As DNA, the CDR3 is TGTGCCAGCAGTTTAGCCAGCAATCAGCCCCAGCATTTT.

V gene TRBV27 combines with J gene TRBJ2-7; D not certain. The germline gives CDR1 MNHEY, CDR2 SMNVEV (reference sequence). V was pared by 0 bases and J by 4 bases, with 7 bases between. The length of the CDR3 is 13 residues. The CDR3 DNA follows: TGTGCCAGCAGTTTATCGGCATCATACGAGCAGTACTTC. Its protein product is CASSLSASYEQYF.

This rearrangement joins TRBV27 to TRBJ2-1, with D possibly being TRBD2 (5 bases). The CDR3 runs to 16 residues. Germline CDR1 MNHEY, CDR2 SMNVEV (reference sequence). V was shortened by 0 bases and J by 7 bases, with 16 bases between the two germline ends. The CDR3 coding sequence is TGTGCCAGCAGTTTATCGAAGCGGAATCCCCTTAATGAGCAGTTCTTC. The encoded protein is CASSLSKRNPLNEQFF.

This clone showed up just a few times. The V and J genes are TRBV19 and TRBJ2-7, with D unclear. The germline V gene has CDR1 LNHDA and CDR2 SQIVND (reference sequence). This CDR3 is 15 amino acids long. With 4 bases removed from V and 2 bases from J, the gap between germline ends came to 15 bases. This chain's CDR3 is CASSNHFESTYEQYF. CDR3 DNA: TGTGCCAGTAGTAACCATTTCGAGTCCACCTACGAGCAGTACTTC.

The V gene is TRBV4-2, the J gene TRBJ2-7; D is undetermined. This CDR3 has 14 residues. V was cut by 3 bases and J by 5 bases, with 14 bases left in between. Germline V CDR1 and CDR2: LGHNA, YNFKEQ. This CDR3 is CASSHSRSLNEQYF. As DNA, the CDR3 is TGTGCCAGCAGCCACTCCAGATCTTTGAACGAGCAGTACTTC.